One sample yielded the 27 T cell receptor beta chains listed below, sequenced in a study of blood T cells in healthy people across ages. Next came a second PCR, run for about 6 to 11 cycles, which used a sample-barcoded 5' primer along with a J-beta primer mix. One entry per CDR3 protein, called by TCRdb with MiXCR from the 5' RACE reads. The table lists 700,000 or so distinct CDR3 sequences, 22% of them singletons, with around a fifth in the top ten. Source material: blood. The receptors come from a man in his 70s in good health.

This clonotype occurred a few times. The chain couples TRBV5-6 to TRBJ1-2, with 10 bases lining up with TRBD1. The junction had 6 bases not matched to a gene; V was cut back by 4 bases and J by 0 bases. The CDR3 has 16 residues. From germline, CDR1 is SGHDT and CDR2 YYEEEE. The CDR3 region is CASSGGTGDPNYGYTF. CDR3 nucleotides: TGTGCCAGCAGCGGCGGGACAGGGGATCCTAACTATGGCTACACCTTC.

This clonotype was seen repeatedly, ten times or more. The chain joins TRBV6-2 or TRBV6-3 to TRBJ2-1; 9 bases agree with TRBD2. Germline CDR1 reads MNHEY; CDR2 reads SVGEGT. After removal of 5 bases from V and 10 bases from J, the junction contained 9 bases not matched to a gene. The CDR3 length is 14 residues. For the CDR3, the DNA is TGTGCCAGCAGTGCCGCGGGACTAGCTAACGAGCAGTTCTTC. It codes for CASSAAGLANEQFF.

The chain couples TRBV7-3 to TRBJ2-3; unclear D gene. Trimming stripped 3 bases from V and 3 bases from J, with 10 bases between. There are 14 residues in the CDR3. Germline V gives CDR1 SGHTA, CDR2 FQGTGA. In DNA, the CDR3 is TGTGCCAGCAGCTTTTCCCGACAAACAGATACGCAGTATTTT. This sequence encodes CASSFSRQTDTQYF.

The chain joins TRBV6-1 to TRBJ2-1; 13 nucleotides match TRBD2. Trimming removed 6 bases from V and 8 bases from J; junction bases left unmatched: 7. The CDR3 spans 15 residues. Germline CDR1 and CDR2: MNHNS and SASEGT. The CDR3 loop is CASRSTSGRVYEQFF. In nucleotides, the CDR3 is TGTGCCAGCAGATCAACTAGCGGGAGGGTATATGAGCAGTTCTTC.

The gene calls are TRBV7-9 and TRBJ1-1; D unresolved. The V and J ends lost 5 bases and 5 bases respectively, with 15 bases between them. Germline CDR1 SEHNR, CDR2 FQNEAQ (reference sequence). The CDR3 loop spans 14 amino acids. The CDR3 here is CASSKGRALTEAFF. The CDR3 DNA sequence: TGTGCCAGCAGCAAAGGTCGGGCCCTTACTGAAGCTTTCTTT.

The CDR3 DNA is TGTGCCAGCAGCGACTTATTTTCCAATGAGCAGTTCTTC. It encodes CASSDLFSNEQFF. This chain links TRBV7-2 with TRBJ2-1; no firm D call. Germline CDR1 reads SGHTA; CDR2 reads FQGNSA. The V and J ends lost 5 bases and 6 bases respectively, with 11 bases between them. The CDR3 covers 13 residues.

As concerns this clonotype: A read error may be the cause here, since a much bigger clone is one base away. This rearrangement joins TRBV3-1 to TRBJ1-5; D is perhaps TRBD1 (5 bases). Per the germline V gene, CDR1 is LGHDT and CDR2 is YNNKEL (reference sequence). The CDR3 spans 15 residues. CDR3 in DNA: TGTGCCGGCAGCCAAGATATAAGGGGCCATCAGCCCCAGCATTTT. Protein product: CAGSQDIRGHQPQHF.

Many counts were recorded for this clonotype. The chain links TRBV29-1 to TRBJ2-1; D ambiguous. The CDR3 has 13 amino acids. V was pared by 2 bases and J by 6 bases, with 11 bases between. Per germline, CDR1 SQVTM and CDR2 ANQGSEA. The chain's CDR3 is CSVERSYLNEQFF. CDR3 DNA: TGCAGCGTTGAACGGTCCTATCTCAATGAGCAGTTCTTC.

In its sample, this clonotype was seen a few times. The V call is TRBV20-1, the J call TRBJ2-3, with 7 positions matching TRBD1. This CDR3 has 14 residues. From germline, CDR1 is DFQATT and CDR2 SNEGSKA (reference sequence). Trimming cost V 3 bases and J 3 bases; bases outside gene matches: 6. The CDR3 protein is CSASSRGRTDTQYF. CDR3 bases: TGCAGTGCTAGCTCTAGGGGGCGTACAGATACGCAGTATTTT.

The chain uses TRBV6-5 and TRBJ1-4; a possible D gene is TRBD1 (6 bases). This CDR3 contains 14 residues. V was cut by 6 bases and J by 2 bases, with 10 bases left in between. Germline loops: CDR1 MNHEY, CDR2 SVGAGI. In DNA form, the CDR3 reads TGTGCCAGCAGAAACAGGGTCACTAATGAAAAACTGTTTTTT. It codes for CASRNRVTNEKLFF.

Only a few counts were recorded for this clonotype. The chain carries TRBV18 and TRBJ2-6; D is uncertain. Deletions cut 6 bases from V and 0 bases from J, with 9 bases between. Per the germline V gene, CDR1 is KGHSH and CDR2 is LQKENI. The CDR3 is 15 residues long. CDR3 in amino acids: CASSLQSSGANVLTF. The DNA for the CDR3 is TGTGCCAGCTCCCTTCAATCCTCTGGGGCCAACGTCCTGACTTTC.

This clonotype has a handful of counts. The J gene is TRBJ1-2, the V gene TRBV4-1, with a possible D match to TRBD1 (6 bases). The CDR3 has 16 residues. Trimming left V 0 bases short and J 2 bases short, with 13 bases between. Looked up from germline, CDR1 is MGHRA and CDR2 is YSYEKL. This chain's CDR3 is CASSQESAGQNYGYTF. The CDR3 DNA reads TGCGCCAGCAGCCAAGAAAGTGCGGGACAAAACTATGGCTACACCTTC.

The DNA of the CDR3 is TGTGCCAGCAGCTTAGGCCTTGGTAGCGGGGGGCAGTTGGACAATGAGCAGTTCTTC. Protein: CASSLGLGSGGQLDNEQFF. The chain joins TRBV13 to TRBJ2-7; 10 nucleotides agree with TRBD2. The J call may not be correct, given that the DNA end is closer to TRBJ2-1. This CDR3 region has 19 residues. Germline CDR1 is PRHDT and CDR2 is FYEKMQ (reference sequence).

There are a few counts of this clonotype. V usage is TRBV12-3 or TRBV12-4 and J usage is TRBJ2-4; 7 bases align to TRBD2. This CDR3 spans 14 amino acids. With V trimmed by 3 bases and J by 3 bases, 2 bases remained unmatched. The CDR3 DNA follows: TGTGCCAGCAGTTTGGGGGGGAACAAAAACATTCAGTACTTC. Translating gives CASSLGGNKNIQYF.

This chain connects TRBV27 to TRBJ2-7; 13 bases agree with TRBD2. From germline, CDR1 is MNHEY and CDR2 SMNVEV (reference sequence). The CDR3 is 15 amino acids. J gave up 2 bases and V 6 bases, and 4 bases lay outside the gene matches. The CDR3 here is CASREGLAGPYEQYV. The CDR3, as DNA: TGTGCCAGCAGGGAGGGACTAGCGGGACCCTACGAGCAGTACGTC.

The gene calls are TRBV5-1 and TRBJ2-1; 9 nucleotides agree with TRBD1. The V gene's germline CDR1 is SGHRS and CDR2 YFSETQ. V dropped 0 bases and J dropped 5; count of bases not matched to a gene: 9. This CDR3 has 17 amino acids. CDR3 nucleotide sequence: TGCGCCAGCAGCTTGGCCGGGGGGACAGGGACCCACAATGAGCAGTTCTTC. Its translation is CASSLAGGTGTHNEQFF.

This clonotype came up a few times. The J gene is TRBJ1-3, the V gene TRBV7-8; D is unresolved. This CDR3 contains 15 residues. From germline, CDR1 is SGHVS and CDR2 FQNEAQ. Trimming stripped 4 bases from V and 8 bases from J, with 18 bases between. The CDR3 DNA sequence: TGTGCCAGCAGCTCACTGGCCGGACCGTTCGACACCATATATTTT. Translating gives CASSSLAGPFDTIYF.

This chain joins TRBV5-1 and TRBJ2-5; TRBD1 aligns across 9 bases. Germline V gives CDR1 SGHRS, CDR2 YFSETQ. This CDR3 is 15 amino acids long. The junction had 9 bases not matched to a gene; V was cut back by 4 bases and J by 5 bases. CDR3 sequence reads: CASSQGQGLGETQYF. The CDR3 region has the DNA TGCGCCAGCAGCCAAGGACAGGGGTTAGGCGAGACCCAGTACTTC.

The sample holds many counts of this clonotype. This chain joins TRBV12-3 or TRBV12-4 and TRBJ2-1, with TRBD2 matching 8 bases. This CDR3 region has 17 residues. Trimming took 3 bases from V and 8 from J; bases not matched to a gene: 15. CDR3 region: CASSLPTGTRGFHEQFF. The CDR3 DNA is TGTGCCAGCAGTTTGCCGACCGGGACTAGAGGATTCCATGAGCAGTTCTTC.

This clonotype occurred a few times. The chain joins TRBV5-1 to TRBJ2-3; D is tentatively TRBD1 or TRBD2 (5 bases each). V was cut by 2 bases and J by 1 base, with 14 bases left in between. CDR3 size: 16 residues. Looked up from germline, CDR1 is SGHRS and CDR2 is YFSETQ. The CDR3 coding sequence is TGCGCCAGCAGCTTCGATTCGCAGGGACGCACAGATACGCAGTATTTT. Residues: CASSFDSQGRTDTQYF.

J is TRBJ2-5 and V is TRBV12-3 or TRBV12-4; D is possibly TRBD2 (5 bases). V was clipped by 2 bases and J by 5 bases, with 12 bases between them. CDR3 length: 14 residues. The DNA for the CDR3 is TGTGCCAGCAGTTTAAGCAGCGGCGTGGAGACCCAGTACTTC. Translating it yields CASSLSSGVETQYF.

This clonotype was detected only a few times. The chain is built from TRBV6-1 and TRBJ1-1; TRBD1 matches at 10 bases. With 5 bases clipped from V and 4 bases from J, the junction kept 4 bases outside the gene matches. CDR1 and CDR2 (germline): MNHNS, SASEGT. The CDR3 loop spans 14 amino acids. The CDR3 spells CASSNGQGVTEAFF. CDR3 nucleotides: TGTGCCAGCAGTAATGGACAGGGGGTCACTGAAGCTTTCTTT.

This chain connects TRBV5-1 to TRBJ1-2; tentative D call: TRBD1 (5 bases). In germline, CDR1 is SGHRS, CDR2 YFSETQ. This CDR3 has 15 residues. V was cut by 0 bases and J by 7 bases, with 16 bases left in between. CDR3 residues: CASSLGAGGSRGYTF. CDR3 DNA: TGCGCCAGCAGCTTGGGAGCCGGGGGGTCTCGTGGCTACACCTTC.

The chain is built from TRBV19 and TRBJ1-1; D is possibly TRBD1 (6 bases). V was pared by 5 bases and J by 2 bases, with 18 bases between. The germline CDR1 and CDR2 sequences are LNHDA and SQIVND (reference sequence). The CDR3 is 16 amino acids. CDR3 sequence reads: CASSPNPDRTNTEAFF. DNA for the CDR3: TGTGCCAGTAGTCCAAACCCGGACAGAACAAACACTGAAGCTTTCTTT.

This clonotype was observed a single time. CDR3 loop: CSGKQGTGELFF. CDR3 DNA: TGCAGCGGCAAACAGGGTACCGGGGAGCTGTTTTTT. J is TRBJ2-2 and V is TRBV29-1, with a weak D call TRBD1 (6 bases). The V end was cut by 7 bases, the J end by 5 bases, with 11 bases between. In germline, CDR1 is SQVTM, CDR2 ANQGSEA. The CDR3 is made up of 12 amino acids.

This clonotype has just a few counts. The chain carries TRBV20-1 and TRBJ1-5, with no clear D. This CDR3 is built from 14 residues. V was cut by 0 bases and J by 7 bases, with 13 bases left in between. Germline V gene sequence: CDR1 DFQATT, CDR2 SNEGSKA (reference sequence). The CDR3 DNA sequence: TGCAGTGCTAGAGATGGGGATTCGGGGCAGCCCCAGCATTTT. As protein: CSARDGDSGQPQHF.

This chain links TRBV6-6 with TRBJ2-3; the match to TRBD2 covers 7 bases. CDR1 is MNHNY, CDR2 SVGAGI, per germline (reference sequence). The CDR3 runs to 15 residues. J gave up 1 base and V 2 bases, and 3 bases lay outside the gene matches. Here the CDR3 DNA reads TGTGCCAGCAGTTACCGGACTAGGGGCACAGATACGCAGTATTTT. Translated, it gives CASSYRTRGTDTQYF.